The present entry profiles one T cell receptor beta chain with its context. The sample is drawn from a study of blood T cell repertoires in COVID-19. Study overall: Samples taken during acute and convalescent COVID-19 were collected in the United States, Italy and Spain. PBMCs, B-cell-depleted T cells, or T cells provided the cDNA or gDNA that made up the material.

Source study methods: Amplification of reference gene primers was used by the study to estimate nucleated cell counts. Measured with immunoSEQ multiplex PCR; TCRdb has only the in-frame clones, and not every one. From that table come the V and J calls and clone size; the DNA was used to work out D and trimming. The repertoire includes 240,000 or so clones, about 88% of them detected once, and 0.95% to 1% sits in the top ten. V lost 5 bases to trimming and J lost 8 bases; unmatched junction nucleotides: 5. This CDR3 is 13 amino acids long. The sequenced sample consisted of peripheral blood. The chain links TRBV12-3 or TRBV12-4 to TRBJ2-2; TRBD2 matches at 7 bases. The clonotype originates from a woman in her forties who had recovered from COVID-19. The CDR3 coding sequence is TGTGCCAGCAGTCTAGGGACTAATGGGGAGCTGTTTTTT. Amino acids: CASSLGTNGELFF.